This T cell receptor beta chain is from a study of CDR3 diversity in severe acne (dated by TCRdb to between 2017 and 2020). This clonotype has more than one count but fewer than ten. Its antigen remains unidentified. There are no base qualities to consult, and no much larger clone falls within one base. Library construction relied on PCR. Sequencer: Illumina HiSeq 2000. The public reads were run again by TCRdb, first through fastp at Q25 and then through MiXCR, and only productive beta chains were kept. Each CDR3 protein gets just one entry, which takes the most common genes and DNA from the rows behind it. The sample profile shows more than 85,000 distinct CDR3 sequences; approximately 49% of them were found once. Roughly 11% of the sample comes from the top ten. V is cut by 3 bases and J by 2 bases, and the space between the germline ends is 10 bases. The CDR3 measures 14 amino acids from cysteine to phenylalanine. Just CDR3 DNA is preserved here, 42 bases in frame from base 1. Per the germline V gene, MNHEY is the CDR1 and SVGAGI is the CDR2.

The chain is made from TRBV6-5 and TRBJ1-2; the D gene identity is not certain. The sample was blood. This TCR derives from a male donor with severe acne vulgaris. The CDR3 loop reads CASSYGIGNYGYTF. The nucleotides are TGTGCCAGCAGTTATGGGATAGGGAACTATGGCTACACCTTC.